The 15 T cell receptor beta chains listed next were all sequenced from one sample in a study of blood T cell repertoires in COVID-19 (dated by TCRdb to the early 2020s). Library prep was done by the immunoSEQ multiplex PCR assay. TCRdb took over this immuneACCESS table, retaining in-frame rearrangements with V and J assigned. Such tables are incomplete; in checked studies, under half of the missing clones stem from an unresolved V gene, and the remainder is unexplained. In all, the sample holds about 86,000 clones, and approximately 88% of those were seen once. The top ten hold 31% of the sample. The sequencing sample was made of peripheral blood. Source of these receptors: an elderly woman with active or convalescent COVID-19.

This clone was counted only a few times. The chain links TRBV7-9 to TRBJ1-2; a weak D match, TRBD1 (5 bases). The CDR3 covers 13 residues. V was shortened by 5 bases and J by 4 bases, with 11 bases between the two germline ends. Germline V CDR1 and CDR2: SEHNR, FQNEAQ (reference sequence). CDR3 sequence reads: CASSPGQAYGYTF. CDR3 nucleotide sequence: TGTGCCAGCAGCCCCGGACAAGCCTATGGCTACACCTTC.

The chain couples TRBV10-3 to TRBJ1-1; the D gene is possibly TRBD1 (5 bases). The V gene's germline CDR1 is ENHRY and CDR2 SYGVKD. Trimming shortened V by 8 bases and J by 6 bases, and 22 bases separated the two germline ends. This CDR3 region has 15 residues. CDR3 bases: TGTGCCATCGGGGATCCGGGACGGGGGAAAGCTGAAGCTTTCTTT. Residues: CAIGDPGRGKAEAFF.

The chain carries TRBV5-4 and TRBJ1-6, with D maybe TRBD1 (5 bases). V was shortened by 0 bases and J by 9 bases, with 10 bases between the two germline ends. Germline CDR1 is SGHNT and CDR2 is YYREEE (reference sequence). CDR3 length: 14 residues. This chain's CDR3 is CASSLEGRGSPLHF. CDR3 nucleotide sequence: TGTGCCAGCAGCTTGGAGGGGAGGGGTTCACCCCTCCACTTT.

The chain couples TRBV12-3 or TRBV12-4 to TRBJ1-2; 9 nucleotides align to TRBD1. The CDR3 extends over 13 amino acids. Trimming cost V 7 bases and J 4 bases; bases outside gene matches: 4. The CDR3 coding sequence is TGTGCCAGCACCAAACAGGGGGCCTATGGCTACACCTTC. It encodes CASTKQGAYGYTF.

The V gene is TRBV9, the J gene TRBJ1-2; 11 nucleotides agree with TRBD1. Germline CDR1 and CDR2: SGDLS and YYNGEE. The length of the CDR3 is 13 residues. V dropped 4 bases and J dropped 7; count of bases not matched to a gene: 3. The CDR3 spells CASSLGTGGGYTF. DNA of the CDR3: TGTGCCAGCAGCCTCGGGACAGGGGGTGGCTACACCTTC.

This sequence joins TRBV29-1 and TRBJ1-1; 9 bases line up with TRBD1. V lost 6 bases and J lost 5; bases outside the gene matches: 7. This CDR3 is 13 amino acids long. Germline-derived CDR1 and CDR2 are SQVTM and ANQGSEA. CDR3 protein: CSVGQGVGTEAFF. The CDR3 nucleotides are TGCAGCGTGGGACAGGGAGTGGGAACTGAAGCTTTCTTT.

This clone occurred a few times. This rearrangement joins TRBV5-6 to TRBJ2-7; TRBD2 matches 9 bases. CDR3 length: 17 amino acids. Germline V gene lookup returns CDR1 SGHDT and CDR2 YYEEEE. V gave up 1 base and J gave up 3 bases; unmatched junction bases: 11. The chain's CDR3 is CASSLRASGTGIYEQYF. The CDR3, as DNA: TGTGCCAGCAGCTTGAGGGCTAGCGGGACGGGGATCTACGAGCAGTACTTC.

The chain combines TRBV7-2 with TRBJ2-3; 9 bases match TRBD2. Trimming took 1 base from V and 1 from J; bases not matched to a gene: 3. CDR1 SGHTA and CDR2 FQGNSA come from the germline V gene. The CDR3 runs 16 residues. The CDR3 loop is CASSLGASGGTDTQYF. The CDR3 DNA sequence: TGTGCCAGCAGCTTAGGGGCTAGCGGGGGCACAGATACGCAGTATTTT.

The gene calls are TRBV20-1 and TRBJ2-5; a possible D gene is TRBD2 (5 bases). Germline V gene sequence: CDR1 DFQATT, CDR2 SNEGSKA (reference sequence). This CDR3 spans 15 amino acids. Trimming stripped 3 bases from V and 2 bases from J, with 16 bases between. CDR3 nucleotides: TGCAGTGCTAGTCGGCCCTCGGGGAATCAAGAGACCCAGTACTTC. This sequence encodes CSASRPSGNQETQYF.

The rearrangement uses TRBV15 and TRBJ1-5, with no clear D. The CDR3 contains 16 residues. Germline assignment: CDR1 LNHNV and CDR2 YYDKDF (reference sequence). V lost 0 bases to trimming and J lost 6 bases, with 15 bases between them. The CDR3 nucleotides are TGTGCCACCAGCAGAGATCGCGGTTGGTCTAGTCAGCCCCAGCATTTT. Translating it yields CATSRDRGWSSQPQHF.

The chain carries TRBV28 and TRBJ2-1; 8 bases are shared with TRBD2. The CDR3 totals 14 residues. The germline V gene has CDR1 MDHEN and CDR2 SYDVKM. V lost 6 bases to trimming and J lost 12 bases; unmatched junction nucleotides: 13. CDR3 residues: CASSPTGTRGAQFF. The CDR3, as DNA: TGTGCCAGCAGCCCGACCGGGACTAGGGGCGCGCAGTTCTTC.

This CDR3 reads CASSQQGRYQPQHF. The CDR3 coding sequence is TGTGCCAGCAGTCAACAGGGGAGATATCAGCCCCAGCATTTT. The rearrangement uses TRBV28 and TRBJ1-5, with 7 bases lining up with TRBD1. The CDR3 runs 14 residues. Germline V gives CDR1 MDHEN, CDR2 SYDVKM. The J segment lost 5 bases and the V segment lost 5 bases, leaving 6 bases of the junction unmatched.

The chain couples TRBV2 to TRBJ2-7; maybe TRBD1 (6 bases). V was cut by 2 bases and J by 0 bases, with 11 bases left in between. The CDR3 contains 15 residues. Germline CDR1 reads SNHLY; CDR2 reads FYNNEI. CDR3 DNA: TGTGCCAGCAGTGAACCCAACAGGGCCTCCTACGAGCAGTACTTC. Its translation: CASSEPNRASYEQYF.

The chain employs TRBV5-6 and TRBJ2-5, with D possibly being TRBD2 (5 bases). Germline-derived CDR1 and CDR2 are SGHDT and YYEEEE. This CDR3 is 13 amino acids long. The V end lost 5 bases, the J end lost 5 bases, and 13 bases lay between the germline ends. The chain's CDR3 is CASSRDPGETQYF. The CDR3 bases are TGTGCCAGCAGTAGAGACCCGGGGGAGACCCAGTACTTC.

This clone was recorded only once. The chain employs TRBV6-5 and TRBJ2-5, with D maybe TRBD2 (7 bases). The CDR3 has 14 amino acids. CDR1 is MNHEY, CDR2 SVGAGI, per germline. V gave up 4 bases and J gave up 5 bases, with 14 bases separating them. The CDR3 DNA reads as TGTGCCAGCAGTTTTGGGGGGGGCGGGGAGACCCAGTACTTC. The encoded protein is CASSFGGGGETQYF.